This TCR beta chain derives from a study of beta chain features in type 1 diabetes. The whole isolated RNA underwent reverse transcription, so sequencing captured expressed TCRB transcripts. Data came from immunoSEQ multiplex PCR; TCRdb stores just in-frame clones and leaves some out. Of more than 250,000 clones in the sample, 24% are singletons; the top ten hold 0.012%. The authors sorted CD4+ naive, central memory, regulatory and stem cell-like memory cells via CD45RO/CCR7/CD25/CD127/CD95/CD27. General observations from the study: The naive, central memory and Treg TCRB repertoires of patients appeared to be more similar to one another than those of healthy donors. In all four CD4+ subsets, TCRB CDR3 length was significantly, moderately reduced in type 1 diabetes.

A note on this clone: Its target is unknown.

Trimming left V 7 bases short and J 5 bases short, with 14 bases between. The CDR3 totals 13 residues. Germline lookup yields CDR1 LNHDA and CDR2 SQIVND (reference sequence). The rearrangement joins TRBV19 to TRBJ1-2, with a weak D call TRBD1 (6 bases). Sequenced material: naive CD4+ T cells from blood. The receptor was derived from a woman aged 25-40 years with type 1 diabetes. The CDR3 DNA sequence: TGTGCCAGTATTGGCAGGGGAATATATGGCTACACCTTC. This codes for CASIGRGIYGYTF.